The TCR beta chain described here comes from a study of STAT5B mutations in CD4+ large granular lymphocyte leukemia. The CDR3 is 16 residues long. The germline CDR1 and CDR2 sequences are SGDLS and YYNGEE. V was clipped by 4 bases and J by 0 bases, with 14 bases between them. TCRdb's table, derived via immunoSEQ multiplex PCR, lists solely in-frame clones and lacks some. There are about 32,000 clones in the sample; 70% to 85% occur only once, and less than 2.5% lies in the top ten. The chain uses TRBV9 and TRBJ1-3, with D possibly matching TRBD1 (6 bases). The receptor's source is a human donor in good health. The sample taken for sequencing was CD4+ T cells from blood buffy coats. DNA for the CDR3: TGTGCCAGCAGCCCTCGGGACATCCTCTCTGGAAACACCATATATTTT. It specifies CASSPRDILSGNTIYF.